The clone carrying this TCR beta chain was found many times. Its antigen is undetermined. Amplified TCR beta CDR3 regions were obtained using RNA transcripts as template. The workflow started with a first-round RT-PCR run with HTBI primers and then moved on to a second-round multiplex PCR. TCRdb reprocessed the multiplex PCR reads via MiXCR and lists one record per CDR3 protein. This table has about 370,000 distinct CDR3 sequences, about 18% appearing once. The CDR3 length is 15 residues. Between the trimmed V and J ends, which lost 3 bases and 5 bases, there was a span of 19 bases. Looked up from germline, CDR1 is SQVTM and CDR2 is ANQGSEA. This entry comes from a study of Graves' ophthalmopathy and Graves' hyperthyroidism. Findings and limits, study-wide: In predicting ophthalmopathy progression, the model reached about 71% sensitivity and 72.22% specificity.

V and J are TRBV29-1 and TRBJ1-1; D gene ambiguous. The TCR sequence derives from an adult woman with stable Graves' hyperthyroidism. The material sequenced was peripheral blood. DNA of the CDR3: TGCAGCGTTGAGCCTGGCGCCAGGATTAAAACTGAAGCTTTCTTT. The encoded protein is CSVEPGARIKTEAFF.